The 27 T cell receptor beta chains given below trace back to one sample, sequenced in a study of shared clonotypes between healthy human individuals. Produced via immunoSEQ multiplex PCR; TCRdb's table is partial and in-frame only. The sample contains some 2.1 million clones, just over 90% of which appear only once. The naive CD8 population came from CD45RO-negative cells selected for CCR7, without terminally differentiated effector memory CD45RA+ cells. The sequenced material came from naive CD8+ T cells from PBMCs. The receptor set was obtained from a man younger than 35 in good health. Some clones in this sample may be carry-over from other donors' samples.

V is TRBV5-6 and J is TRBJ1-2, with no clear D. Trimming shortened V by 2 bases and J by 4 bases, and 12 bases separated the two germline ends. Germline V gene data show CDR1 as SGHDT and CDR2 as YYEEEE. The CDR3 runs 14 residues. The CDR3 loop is CASSFLGGSYGYTF. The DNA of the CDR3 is TGTGCCAGCAGCTTCCTGGGAGGGTCCTATGGCTACACCTTC.

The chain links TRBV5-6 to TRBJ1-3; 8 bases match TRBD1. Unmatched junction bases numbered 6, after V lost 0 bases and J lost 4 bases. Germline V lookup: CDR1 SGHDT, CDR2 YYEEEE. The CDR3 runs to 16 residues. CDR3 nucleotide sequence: TGTGCCAGCAGCTTGGCTGGACAGGGAGCAGGAAACACCATATATTTT. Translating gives CASSLAGQGAGNTIYF.

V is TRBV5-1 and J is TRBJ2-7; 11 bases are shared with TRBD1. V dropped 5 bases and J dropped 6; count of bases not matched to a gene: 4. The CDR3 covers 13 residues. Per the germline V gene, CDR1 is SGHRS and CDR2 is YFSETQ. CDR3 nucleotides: TGCGCCAGCAGATGGACAGGGGGCGCCGAGCAGTACTTC. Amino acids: CASRWTGGAEQYF.

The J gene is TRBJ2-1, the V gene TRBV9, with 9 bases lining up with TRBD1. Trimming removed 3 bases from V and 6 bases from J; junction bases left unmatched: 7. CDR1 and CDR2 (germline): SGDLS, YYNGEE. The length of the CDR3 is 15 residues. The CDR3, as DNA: TGTGCCAGCAGCGGGACAGGGGATCCCTTCAATGAGCAGTTCTTC. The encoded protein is CASSGTGDPFNEQFF.

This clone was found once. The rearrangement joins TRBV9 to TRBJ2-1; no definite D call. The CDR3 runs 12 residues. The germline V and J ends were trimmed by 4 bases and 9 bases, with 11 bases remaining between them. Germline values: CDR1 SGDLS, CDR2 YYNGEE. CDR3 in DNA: TGTGCCAGCAGCCGCACCGGTAGTGAGCAGTTCTTC. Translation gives CASSRTGSEQFF.

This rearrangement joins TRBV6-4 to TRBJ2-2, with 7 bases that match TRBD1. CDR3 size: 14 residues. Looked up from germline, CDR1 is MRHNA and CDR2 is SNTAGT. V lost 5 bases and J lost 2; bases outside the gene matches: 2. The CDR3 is CASSRTGNTGELFF. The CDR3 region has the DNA TGTGCCAGCAGTAGGACAGGCAACACCGGGGAGCTGTTTTTT.

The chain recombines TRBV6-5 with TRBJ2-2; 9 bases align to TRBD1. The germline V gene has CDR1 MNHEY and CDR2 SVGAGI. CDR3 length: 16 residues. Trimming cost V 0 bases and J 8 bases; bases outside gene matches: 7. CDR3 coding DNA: TGTGCCAGCAGTTACTCCGGGACAGGGCTCAAAGGGGAGCTGTTTTTT. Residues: CASSYSGTGLKGELFF.

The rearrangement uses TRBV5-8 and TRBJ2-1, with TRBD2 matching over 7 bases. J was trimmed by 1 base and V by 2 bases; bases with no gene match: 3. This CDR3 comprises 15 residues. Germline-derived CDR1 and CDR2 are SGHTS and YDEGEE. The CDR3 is CASSFPGGSYNEQFF. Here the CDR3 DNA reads TGTGCCAGCAGCTTTCCCGGGGGGTCCTACAATGAGCAGTTCTTC.

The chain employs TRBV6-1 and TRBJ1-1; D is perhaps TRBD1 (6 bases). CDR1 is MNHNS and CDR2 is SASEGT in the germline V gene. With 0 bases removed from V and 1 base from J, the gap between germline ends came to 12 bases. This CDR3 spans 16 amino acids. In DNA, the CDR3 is TGTGCCAGCAGTGAAGCCCACAGGGTCGCGAACACTGAAGCTTTCTTT. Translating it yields CASSEAHRVANTEAFF.

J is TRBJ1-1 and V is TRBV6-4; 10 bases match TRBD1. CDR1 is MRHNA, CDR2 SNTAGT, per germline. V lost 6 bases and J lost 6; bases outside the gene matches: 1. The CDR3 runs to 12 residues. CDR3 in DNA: TGTGCCAGCAGAGGACAGGGGGCTGAAGCTTTCTTT. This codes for CASRGQGAEAFF.

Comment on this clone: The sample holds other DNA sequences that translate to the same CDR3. In DNA, the CDR3 is TGTGCCAGTAGTATCGGCGGGGCAGATACGCAGTATTTT. It encodes CASSIGGADTQYF. This rearrangement joins TRBV19 to TRBJ2-3; perhaps TRBD2 as D (6 bases). The germline CDR1 and CDR2 sequences are LNHDA and SQIVND (reference sequence). This CDR3 has 13 amino acids. The V gene lost 3 bases and the J gene lost 4 bases, with 8 bases spanning the gap.

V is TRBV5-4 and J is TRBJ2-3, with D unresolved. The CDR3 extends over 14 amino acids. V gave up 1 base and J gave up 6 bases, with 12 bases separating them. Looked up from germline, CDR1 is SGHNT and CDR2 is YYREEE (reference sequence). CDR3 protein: CASSLLGYLDTQYF. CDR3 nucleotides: TGTGCCAGCAGCTTGCTGGGATACTTGGATACGCAGTATTTT.

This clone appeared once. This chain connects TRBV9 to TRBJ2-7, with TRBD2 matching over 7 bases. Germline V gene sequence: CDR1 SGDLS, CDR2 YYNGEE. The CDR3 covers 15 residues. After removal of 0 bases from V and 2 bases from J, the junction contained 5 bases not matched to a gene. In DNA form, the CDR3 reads TGTGCCAGCAGCGTAGTAGGGGACTACACCTACGAGCAGTACTTC. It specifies CASSVVGDYTYEQYF.

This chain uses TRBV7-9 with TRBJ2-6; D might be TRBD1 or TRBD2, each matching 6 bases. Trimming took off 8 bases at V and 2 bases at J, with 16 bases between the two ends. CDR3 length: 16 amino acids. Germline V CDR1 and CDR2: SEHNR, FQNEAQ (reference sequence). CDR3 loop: CASPQWGAPGANVLTF. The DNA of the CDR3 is TGTGCCAGCCCCCAGTGGGGGGCCCCTGGGGCCAACGTCCTGACTTTC.

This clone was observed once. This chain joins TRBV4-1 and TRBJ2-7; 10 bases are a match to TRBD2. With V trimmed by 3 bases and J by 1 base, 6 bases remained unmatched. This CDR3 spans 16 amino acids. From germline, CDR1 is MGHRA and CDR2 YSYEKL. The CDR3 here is CASSHTLAGPSYEQYF. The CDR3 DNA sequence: TGCGCCAGCAGCCACACACTAGCGGGACCTTCCTACGAGCAGTACTTC.

CDR3 protein: CASSPPIYTDTQYF. The CDR3, as DNA: TGTGCCAGCAGCCCACCCATATACACAGATACGCAGTATTTT. The chain recombines TRBV2 with TRBJ2-3; D gene uncertain. Germline-derived CDR1 and CDR2 are SNHLY and FYNNEI. V lost 6 bases and J lost 2, with 12 bases in between. The CDR3 runs 14 residues. Using reference TRBV2 and TRBJ2-3 for the parts outside the CDR3, the full variable domain is EPEVTQTPSHQVTQMGQEVILRCVPISNHLYFYWYRQILGQKVEFLVSFYNNEISEKSEIFDDQFSVERPDGSNFTLKIRSTKLEDSAMYFCASSPPIYTDTQYFGPGTRLTVL.

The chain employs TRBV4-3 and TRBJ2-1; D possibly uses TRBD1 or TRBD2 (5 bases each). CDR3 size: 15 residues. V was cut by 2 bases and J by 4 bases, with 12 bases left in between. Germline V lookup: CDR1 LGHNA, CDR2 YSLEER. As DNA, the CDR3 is TGCGCCAGCAGCCAATCCGGGACGGAGTACAATGAGCAGTTCTTC. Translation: CASSQSGTEYNEQFF.

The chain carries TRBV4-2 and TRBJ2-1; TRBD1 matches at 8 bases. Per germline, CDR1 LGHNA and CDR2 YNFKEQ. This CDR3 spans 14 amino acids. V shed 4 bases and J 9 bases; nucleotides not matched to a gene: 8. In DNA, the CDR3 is TGTGCCAGCAGCCTAGGACAGGGTCCCAGTGAGCAGTTCTTC. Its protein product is CASSLGQGPSEQFF.

CDR3 sequence reads: CASTPSAVRGYEQYF. The CDR3 bases are TGTGCCAGCACGCCCTCCGCAGTTCGGGGTTACGAGCAGTACTTC. The chain is built from TRBV11-2 and TRBJ2-7; TRBD2 might be the D (5 bases). The germline CDR1 and CDR2 sequences are SGHAT and FQNNGV. This CDR3 region has 15 residues. Trimming pared 7 bases from V and 4 bases from J, leaving 20 bases between.

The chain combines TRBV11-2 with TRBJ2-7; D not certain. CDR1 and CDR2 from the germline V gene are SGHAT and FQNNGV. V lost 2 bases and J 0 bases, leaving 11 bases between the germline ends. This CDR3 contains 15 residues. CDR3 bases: TGTGCCAGCAGCTTAACTGCCATAAGCTCCTACGAGCAGTACTTC. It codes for CASSLTAISSYEQYF.

The CDR3 DNA is TGTGCCAGCAGCGTAGAGGACTATGGCTACACCTTC. Translating it yields CASSVEDYGYTF. The chain employs TRBV9 and TRBJ1-2; D is unresolved. V was pared by 0 bases and J by 3 bases, with 3 bases between. The germline CDR1 and CDR2 sequences are SGDLS and YYNGEE. This CDR3 region has 12 residues. Variable domain in full (rest from reference TRBV9 and TRBJ1-2): DSGVTQTPKHLITATGQRVTLRCSPRSGDLSVYWYQQSLDQGLQFLIQYYNGEERAKGNILERFSAQQFPDLHSELNLSSLELGDSALYFCASSVEDYGYTFGSGTRLTVV.

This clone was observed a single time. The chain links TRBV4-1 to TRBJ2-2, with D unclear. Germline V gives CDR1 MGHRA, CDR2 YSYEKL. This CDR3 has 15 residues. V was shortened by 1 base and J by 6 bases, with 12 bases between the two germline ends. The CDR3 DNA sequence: TGCGCCAGCAGCCAAGTGCCTTTTGGGCCCGGGGAGCTGTTTTTT. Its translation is CASSQVPFGPGELFF.

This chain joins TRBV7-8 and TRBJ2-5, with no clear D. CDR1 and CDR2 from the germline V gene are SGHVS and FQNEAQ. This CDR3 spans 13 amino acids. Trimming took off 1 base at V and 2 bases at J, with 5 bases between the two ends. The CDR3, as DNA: TGTGCCAGCAGCTTAGGCAGTCAAGAGACCCAGTACTTC. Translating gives CASSLGSQETQYF.

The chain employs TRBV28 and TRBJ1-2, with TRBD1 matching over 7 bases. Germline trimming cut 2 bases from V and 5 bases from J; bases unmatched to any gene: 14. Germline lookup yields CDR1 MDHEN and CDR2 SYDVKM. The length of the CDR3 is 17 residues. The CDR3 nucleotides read TGTGCCAGCAGTTTACGACAGGGCCTGACATGGGGTTATGGCTACACCTTC. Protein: CASSLRQGLTWGYGYTF.

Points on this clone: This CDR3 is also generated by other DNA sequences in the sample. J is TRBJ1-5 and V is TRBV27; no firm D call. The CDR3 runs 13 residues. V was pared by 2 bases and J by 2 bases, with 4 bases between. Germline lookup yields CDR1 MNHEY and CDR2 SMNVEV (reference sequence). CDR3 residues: CASSLAGNQPQHF. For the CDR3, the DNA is TGTGCCAGCAGTTTAGCCGGCAATCAGCCCCAGCATTTT.

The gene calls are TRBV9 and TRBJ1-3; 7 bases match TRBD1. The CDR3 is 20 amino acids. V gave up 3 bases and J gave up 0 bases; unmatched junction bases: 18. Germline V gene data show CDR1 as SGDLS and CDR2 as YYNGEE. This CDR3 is CASSAEQGPPVLSSGNTIYF. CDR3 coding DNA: TGTGCCAGCAGCGCCGAACAGGGGCCCCCCGTCCTCAGCTCTGGAAACACCATATATTTT.

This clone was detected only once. CDR3 in DNA: TGTGCCAGCAGCTTACGAACCGACACTCAAGAGACCCAGTACTTC. This translates into CASSLRTDTQETQYF. The rearrangement joins TRBV7-9 to TRBJ2-5, with D unresolved. This CDR3 has 15 residues. Trimming left V 2 bases short and J 2 bases short, with 12 bases between. Germline V lookup: CDR1 SEHNR, CDR2 FQNEAQ (reference sequence).